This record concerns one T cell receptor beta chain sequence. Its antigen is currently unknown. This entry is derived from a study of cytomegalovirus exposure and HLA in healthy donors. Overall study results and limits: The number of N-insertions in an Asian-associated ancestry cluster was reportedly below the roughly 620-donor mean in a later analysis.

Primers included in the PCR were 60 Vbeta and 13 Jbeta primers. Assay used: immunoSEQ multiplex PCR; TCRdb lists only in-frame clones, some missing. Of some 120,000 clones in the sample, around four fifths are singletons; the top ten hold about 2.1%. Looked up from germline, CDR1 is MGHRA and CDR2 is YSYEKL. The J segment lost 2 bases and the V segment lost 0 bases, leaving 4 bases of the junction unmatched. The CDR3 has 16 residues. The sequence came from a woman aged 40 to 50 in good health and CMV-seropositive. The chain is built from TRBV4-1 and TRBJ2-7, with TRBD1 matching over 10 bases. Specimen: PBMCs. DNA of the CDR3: TGCGCCAGCAGCCAAGAGACAGGGGGCATCGCCTACGAGCAGTACTTC. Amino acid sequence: CASSQETGGIAYEQYF.